This T cell receptor (beta chain) was observed in a study of T cells in Graves' hyperthyroidism and ophthalmopathy. Looking at the study overall: The blood sample was taken at first diagnosis, before treatment began. Whole-study results and caveats: Ophthalmopathy, as predicted by the model, came a median about seven months after the prediction. Blood also held most thyroid clonotypes expanded beyond 0.001.

V lost 9 bases to trimming and J lost 2 bases, with 10 bases between them. Germline lookup yields CDR1 SNHLY and CDR2 FYNNEI. This CDR3 is built from 13 residues. What was amplified from RNA transcripts were TCR beta CDR3 regions. In the first-round RT-PCR of the TCR CDR3, the HTBI primer set was used. TCRdb used MiXCR to reprocess the multiplex PCR reads, holding one entry per CDR3 protein. Of nearly 600,000 distinct CDR3 sequences listed, approximately 14% are singletons. The PBMCs were taken from roughly 10 ml of fresh peripheral blood. This clonotype was observed at least ten times. Antigen unknown.

This chain uses TRBV2 with TRBJ2-2, with D unresolved. The sample was blood. The receptor was isolated from a woman under 30 with Graves' ophthalmopathy. CDR3 protein: CARKGDNTGELFF. Here the CDR3 DNA reads TGTGCCAGGAAGGGCGACAACACCGGGGAGCTGTTTTTT.